This T cell receptor beta chain was profiled in a study of T cells expressing NK-cell markers. Study overall: Sorted CD3+CD56+NKG2C+, CD3+CD56+NKG2C- and CD3+CD56-NKG2C+ T cells supplied TCR beta repertoires. Seven of eight sequenced donors tested HCMV-seropositive; one tested seronegative.

CDR3 length equals 14 residues. Germline values: CDR1 SGHAT, CDR2 FQNNGV. Template switching by 5'RACE with UMIs generated the TCR beta cDNA. With the 5' RACE reads reprocessed, TCRdb shows one record per CDR3 protein and no DNA. The sample totals roughly 430,000 distinct CDR3 sequences. The chain links TRBV11-2 to TRBJ1-1; TCRdb outputs TRBD1, but without DNA this stays unchecked. The sequence was obtained from a woman aged 18 to 75 in good health. Sequencing used blood T cells: a sorted CD56 or NKG2C T cell subset, CD4+ or CD8+ T cells, or bulk PBMC T cells (not recorded which). This CDR3 is CASTVPGYNTEAFF. Together with reference TRBV11-2 and TRBJ1-1, the CDR3 gives the full variable domain: EAGVAQSPRYKIIEKRQSVAFWCNPISGHATLYWYQQILGQGPKLLIQFQNNGVVDDSQLPKDRFSAERLKGVDSTLKIQPAKLEDSAVYLCASTVPGYNTEAFFGQGTRLTVV.